These T cell receptor beta chains were read from a single sample in a study of blood T cell repertoires in COVID-19. Sequenced by immunoSEQ multiplex PCR; TCRdb stores in-frame clones only, minus some. The data contain hundreds of thousands of clones, more than 75% of them singletons. Sample: peripheral blood. The receptors originated from a woman aged 18-30 years who had recovered from COVID-19. CDR3s leave out the opening cysteine and the closing phenylalanine or tryptophan.

16 TRBV4-1 ASSQDPGTGPSGNTIY
15 TRBV11-2 ASSLPPYRDGDTEAF
12 TRBV11-3 ASSRRDFQETQY
11 TRBV30 AWSQDRYYGYT
14 TRBV7-2 ASSLARVIKHEKLF
13 TRBV30 AWTTGIATNEKLF
12 TRBV7-2 ASSLAASTDTQY
13 TRBV3-1/TRBV3-2 ASRVPGHSNTEAF
11 TRBV4-3 ASSQTGGGTQY
11 TRBV12-5 ASGLVYAGEQF
13 TRBV7-2 ASSLDRVWKDEQF
13 TRBV27 ASRPGLAGTGELF
12 TRBV2 ASGGGRAEYEQF
11 TRBV5-6 ASSLFGNSPLH
10 TRBV6-5 ASSSGTAEAF
13 TRBV6-5 ASSYLIREGTEAF
13 TRBV2 ASKQGHSGANVLT
13 TRBV6-1 ASSESSRGRDTQY
14 TRBV29-1 SVDRVAGRSTDTQY
12 TRBV7-9 ASGDRGLPYGYT
12 TRBV11-2 ASSPRQGGAGYT
13 TRBV7-2 ASSLVVDTGERQF
12 TRBV11-2 ASRTGGGTGELF
12 TRBV5-6 ASSPPVGGGGYT
15 TRBV7-8 ASSLVLGDWKNQPQH
13 TRBV30 AWSAGTSGSSEQF
12 TRBV7-2 ASSPNRGGNTIY
13 TRBV7-2 ASSSYGGVNEKLF
13 TRBV21-1 ASIGTSGRTGELF
12 TRBV6-2/TRBV6-3 ASSRRDIKETQY
11 TRBV29-1 SVEQGGGEKLF
12 TRBV20-1 SASTSGSTDTQY
11 TRBV4-1 ASSGTGTEKLF
11 TRBV11-2 ASSFRTSDTQY
14 TRBV18 ASSPLLAGLQETQY
13 TRBV4-1 ASSQGLAGEGEQF
12 TRBV7-8 ASNDRGKADTQY
14 TRBV5-5 ASSTTGSGYNSPLH
10 TRBV29-1 SVVGRSGGYT
12 TRBV5-6 ASSLGGFGDTQY
11 TRBV19 ASSSRPQTEQF
14 TRBV5-4 ASSLRLAGTTDTQY
20 TRBV13 ASSPPPGGSSTGTGAVTEAF
14 TRBV6-5 ASSSVYRGRITEAF
14 TRBV7-2 ASSSRTYRGYNEQF
13 TRBV27 ASRITGGANYGYT